The 17 T cell receptor beta chains below were found in one sample sequenced in a study of blood T cell repertoires in COVID-19. Generated by immunoSEQ multiplex PCR, the TCRdb table keeps only in-frame clones and is missing some. The sample includes over 100,000 clones, 70% to 90% of them seen just once. Sequenced material: peripheral blood. These receptors originate from a man between 50 and 59 years old with acute or convalescent COVID-19.

The chain joins TRBV6-2 or TRBV6-3 to TRBJ1-1; weak D call: TRBD1 (5 bases). Germline CDR1 and CDR2: MNHEY and SVGEGT. Deletions cut 2 bases from V and 10 bases from J, with 11 bases between. This CDR3 spans 12 amino acids. CDR3 residues: CASSYRQPPAFF. The DNA for the CDR3 is TGTGCCAGCAGTTACCGACAGCCCCCAGCTTTCTTT.

The chain combines TRBV28 with TRBJ1-1; D not certain. CDR1 is MDHEN, CDR2 SYDVKM, per germline. CDR3 length: 13 residues. With 6 bases removed from V and 3 bases from J, the gap between germline ends came to 11 bases. This CDR3 reads CASRPPNYTEAFF. In nucleotides, the CDR3 is TGTGCCAGCAGGCCGCCTAACTACACTGAAGCTTTCTTT.

The chain has TRBV27 and TRBJ2-2; D call uncertain. Germline loops: CDR1 MNHEY, CDR2 SMNVEV (reference sequence). Trimming stripped 5 bases from V and 2 bases from J, with 6 bases between. The CDR3 has 13 residues. The chain's CDR3 is CASSPYNTGELFF. CDR3 bases: TGTGCCAGCAGTCCTTATAACACCGGGGAGCTGTTTTTT.

The gene calls are TRBV28 and TRBJ2-5; 9 bases are shared with TRBD2. Germline trimming cut 3 bases from V and 4 bases from J; bases unmatched to any gene: 9. CDR1 is MDHEN and CDR2 is SYDVKM in the germline V gene. The CDR3 is made up of 16 amino acids. As DNA, the CDR3 is TGTGCCAGCAGTTTGTCCGGCGGGAGGGCCGTAGAGACCCAGTACTTC. Its translation: CASSLSGGRAVETQYF.

J is TRBJ2-4 and V is TRBV27, with 9 bases identical to TRBD1. V lost 2 bases and J lost 7; bases outside the gene matches: 9. The CDR3 contains 16 residues. Germline lookup yields CDR1 MNHEY and CDR2 SMNVEV (reference sequence). CDR3 residues: CASSLKSGQGSNIQYF. The DNA of the CDR3 is TGTGCCAGCAGTTTAAAGTCGGGACAGGGTTCGAACATTCAGTACTTC.

This chain links TRBV27 with TRBJ1-1; 8 nucleotides agree with TRBD1. From germline, CDR1 is MNHEY and CDR2 SMNVEV (reference sequence). CDR3 size: 16 residues. The V and J ends lost 8 bases and 5 bases, in that order; junction bases with no gene match: 16. The DNA for the CDR3 is TGTGCCAGCCGTCTCATAGCGACAGGGGTAGAAACTGAAGCTTTCTTT. Its translation: CASRLIATGVETEAFF.

The chain links TRBV6-1 to TRBJ1-5, with TRBD1 identical over 7 bases. Trimming cost V 5 bases and J 7 bases; bases outside gene matches: 5. Germline CDR1 reads MNHNS; CDR2 reads SASEGT. The CDR3 sequence is 13 residues long. CDR3 sequence: CASSLLTGQPQHF. Here the CDR3 DNA reads TGTGCCAGCAGTCTACTGACAGGGCAGCCCCAGCATTTT.

J is TRBJ1-4 and V is TRBV7-2; possibly TRBD1 for D (5 bases). This CDR3 has 16 amino acids. Germline V gene data show CDR1 as SGHTA and CDR2 as FQGNSA. The V end lost 5 bases, the J end lost 7 bases, and 20 bases lay between the germline ends. The CDR3 protein is CASSLGQINVGEKLFF. The CDR3 coding sequence is TGTGCCAGCAGCCTGGGGCAGATAAATGTTGGTGAAAAACTGTTTTTT.

This clone was seen a few times. This chain joins TRBV27 and TRBJ1-1, with D unclear. V was clipped by 2 bases and J by 0 bases, with 7 bases between them. Germline-derived CDR1 and CDR2 are MNHEY and SMNVEV (reference sequence). This CDR3 contains 14 residues. The CDR3 sequence: CASSLAGMNTEAFF. The CDR3, as DNA: TGTGCCAGCAGTTTAGCAGGAATGAACACTGAAGCTTTCTTT.

The chain recombines TRBV9 with TRBJ2-2; D uncertain. Trimming left V 4 bases short and J 3 bases short, with 10 bases between. Germline CDR1 reads SGDLS; CDR2 reads YYNGEE. There are 14 residues in the CDR3. In DNA form, the CDR3 reads TGTGCCAGCAGCAGCCGCGGTTACACCGGGGAGCTGTTTTTT. Its translation is CASSSRGYTGELFF.

The J gene is TRBJ1-2, the V gene TRBV20-1; D unclear. V shed 1 base and J shed 6 bases, with 6 bases lying between them. CDR1 and CDR2 from the germline V gene are DFQATT and SNEGSKA (reference sequence). This CDR3 has 11 residues. CDR3 nucleotide sequence: TGCAGTGCTAGAGGAGGTGATGGCTACACCTTC. Translated: CSARGGDGYTF.

This clone turned up a few times. V and J are TRBV5-1 and TRBJ2-5, with 8 bases matching TRBD2. The CDR3 is made up of 13 amino acids. Germline values: CDR1 SGHRS, CDR2 YFSETQ. Germline trimming cut 4 bases from V and 5 bases from J; bases unmatched to any gene: 4. CDR3 nucleotide sequence: TGCGCCAGCAGCCCGGGGGGGTCGGAGACCCAGTACTTC. It yields the protein CASSPGGSETQYF.

This rearrangement joins TRBV30 to TRBJ1-5, with 7 bases identical to TRBD1. Germline assignment: CDR1 GTSNPN and CDR2 SVGIG (reference sequence). V was clipped by 7 bases and J by 5 bases; unmatched bases: 11. The CDR3 has 14 residues. The CDR3 nucleotides are TGTGCCTACACACTTACCGGACAGGATCAGCCCCAGCATTTT. Protein sequence: CAYTLTGQDQPQHF.

The V call is TRBV5-1, the J call TRBJ2-5; no clear D gene. The CDR3 has 13 amino acids. Trimming removed 0 bases from V and 4 bases from J, with 7 bases in between. Germline CDR1 SGHRS, CDR2 YFSETQ. Written as DNA, the CDR3 is TGCGCCAGCAGCTTGGAACAGCCAGAGACCCAGTACTTC. The encoded protein is CASSLEQPETQYF.

The J gene is TRBJ2-3, the V gene TRBV5-1, with TRBD2 as a possible D gene (6 bases). The germline gives CDR1 SGHRS, CDR2 YFSETQ. The CDR3 spans 17 residues. The V end was cut by 6 bases, the J end by 4 bases, with 24 bases between. The CDR3 sequence: CASIQTPTSIPPDTQYF. Here the CDR3 DNA reads TGCGCCAGCATCCAAACTCCGACTAGTATTCCCCCAGATACGCAGTATTTT.

This chain connects TRBV29-1 to TRBJ1-1; 8 bases agree with TRBD1. CDR1 and CDR2 from the germline V gene are SQVTM and ANQGSEA. Trimming at V came to 4 bases and at J to 8 bases, leaving 9 bases not matched to a gene. The CDR3 length is 13 residues. CDR3 loop: CSVGGPTGAEAFF. The CDR3 DNA is TGCAGCGTTGGGGGACCGACAGGGGCCGAAGCTTTCTTT.

The J gene is TRBJ1-2, the V gene TRBV6-6, with 7 positions matching TRBD1. Germline-derived CDR1 and CDR2 are MNHNY and SVGAGI (reference sequence). V lost 6 bases and J lost 4; bases outside the gene matches: 11. The CDR3 is made up of 15 amino acids. The CDR3 region has the DNA TGTGCCAGCAGCGACGACAGGGCGTACGGCTATGGCTACACCTTC. Translated, it gives CASSDDRAYGYGYTF.